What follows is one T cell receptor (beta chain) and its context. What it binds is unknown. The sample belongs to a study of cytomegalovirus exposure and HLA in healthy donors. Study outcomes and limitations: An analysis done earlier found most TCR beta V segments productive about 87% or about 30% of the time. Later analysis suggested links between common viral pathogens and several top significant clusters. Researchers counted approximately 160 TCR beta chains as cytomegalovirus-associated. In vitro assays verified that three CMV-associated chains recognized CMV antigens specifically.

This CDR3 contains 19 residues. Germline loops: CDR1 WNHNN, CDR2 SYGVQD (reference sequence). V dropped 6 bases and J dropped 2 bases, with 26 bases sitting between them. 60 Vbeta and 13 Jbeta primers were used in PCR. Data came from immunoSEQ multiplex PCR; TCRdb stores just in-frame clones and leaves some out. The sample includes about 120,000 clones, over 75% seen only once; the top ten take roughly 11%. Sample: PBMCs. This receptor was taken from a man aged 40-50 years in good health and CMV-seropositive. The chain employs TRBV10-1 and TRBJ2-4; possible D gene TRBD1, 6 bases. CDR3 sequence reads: CASRPEGVGPWKPKNIQYF. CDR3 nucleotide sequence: TGCGCCAGCAGACCAGAGGGGGTCGGGCCCTGGAAGCCCAAAAACATTCAGTACTTC.